This entry is about one TCR beta chain. The antigen remains undetermined. Germline-derived CDR1 and CDR2 are PRHDT and FYEKMQ (reference sequence). V lost 6 bases and J lost 5; bases outside the gene matches: 7. The CDR3 consists of 14 residues. Amplification used 60 Vbeta primers and 13 Jbeta primers. Sequencing was performed with immunoSEQ multiplex PCR; in TCRdb, only in-frame clones are kept and a portion is missing. The table shows about 180,000 clones, with approximately 81% occurring only once. The data are from a study of cytomegalovirus exposure and HLA in healthy donors. As for the study in general: Of 350 to 400 genotyped donors, 81% grouped in the Caucasian-associated ancestry cluster.

Overall study results and limits: The study put 150 or so TCR beta chains on its list as cytomegalovirus-associated. Later genetic work tied a missense DCLRE1C variant to beta-chain V and J trimming.

The sample comprised PBMCs. The chain uses TRBV13 and TRBJ2-5; TRBD1 aligns across 9 bases. The origin of this receptor is a boy aged 2-15 years in good health and CMV-seronegative. The CDR3 bases are TGTGCCAGCAGACGAACAGGGGGCCCGGAGACCCAGTACTTC. This translates into CASRRTGGPETQYF. The whole variable domain, filled in from reference TRBV13 and TRBJ2-5, reads AAGVIQSPRHLIKEKRETATLKCYPIPRHDTVYWYQQGPGQDPQFLISFYEKMQSDKGSIPDRFSAQQFSDYHSELNMSSLELGDSALYFCASRRTGGPETQYFGPGTRLLVL.